This TCR beta chain was sequenced for a study of T cells in Graves' hyperthyroidism and ophthalmopathy. In the study overall: Peripheral blood was collected at initial diagnosis, before any treatment. Findings and limits, study-wide: Blood also carried most thyroid clonotypes expanded above 0.001.

The sample holds many counts of this clonotype. Its specificity is unknown. Germline V gives CDR1 SGHAT, CDR2 FQNNGV. The V end lost 4 bases, the J end lost 0 bases, and 6 bases lay between the germline ends. The CDR3 has 13 residues. Graves' hyperthyroidism was deemed stable absent ophthalmopathy progression within 18 months. Amplification targeted TCR beta CDR3 regions from RNA transcripts. HTBI primers were used for first-round RT-PCR of the TCR CDR3. TCRdb fed the multiplex PCR reads into MiXCR, producing one record per CDR3 protein. The data contain hundreds of thousands of distinct CDR3 sequences, approximately 13% of them seen just once; the ten biggest clones take up around a tenth.

The sequenced sample was blood. This clonotype was obtained from a young woman with Graves' hyperthyroidism. V usage is TRBV11-2 and J usage is TRBJ1-1; maybe TRBD1 (5 bases). The CDR3 loop reads CASSSTVNTEAFF. The CDR3, as DNA: TGTGCCAGCAGCTCGACAGTGAACACTGAAGCTTTCTTT.